This TCR beta chain was observed in a study of CD8 T cells in Susac syndrome. V lost 5 bases to trimming and J lost 3 bases, with 16 bases between them. CDR3 size: 15 residues. Germline V gene data show CDR1 as MDHEN and CDR2 as SYDVKM. Random hexamers were used to reverse transcribe an amount of roughly 0.45 to 1 ug RNA. TCRdb reprocessed the immunoSEQ multiplex PCR reads via MiXCR and lists one record per CDR3 protein. The sample holds about 210,000 distinct CDR3 sequences, about 95% seen once. Sequencing input: CD4+ T cells from PBMCs. The chain employs TRBV28 and TRBJ1-1, with no clear D. The sequence was collected from a human donor with multiple sclerosis. The CDR3 bases are TGTGCCAGCAGTCCGCCATCCGATCGGTACACTGAAGCTTTCTTT. Its translation is CASSPPSDRYTEAFF.